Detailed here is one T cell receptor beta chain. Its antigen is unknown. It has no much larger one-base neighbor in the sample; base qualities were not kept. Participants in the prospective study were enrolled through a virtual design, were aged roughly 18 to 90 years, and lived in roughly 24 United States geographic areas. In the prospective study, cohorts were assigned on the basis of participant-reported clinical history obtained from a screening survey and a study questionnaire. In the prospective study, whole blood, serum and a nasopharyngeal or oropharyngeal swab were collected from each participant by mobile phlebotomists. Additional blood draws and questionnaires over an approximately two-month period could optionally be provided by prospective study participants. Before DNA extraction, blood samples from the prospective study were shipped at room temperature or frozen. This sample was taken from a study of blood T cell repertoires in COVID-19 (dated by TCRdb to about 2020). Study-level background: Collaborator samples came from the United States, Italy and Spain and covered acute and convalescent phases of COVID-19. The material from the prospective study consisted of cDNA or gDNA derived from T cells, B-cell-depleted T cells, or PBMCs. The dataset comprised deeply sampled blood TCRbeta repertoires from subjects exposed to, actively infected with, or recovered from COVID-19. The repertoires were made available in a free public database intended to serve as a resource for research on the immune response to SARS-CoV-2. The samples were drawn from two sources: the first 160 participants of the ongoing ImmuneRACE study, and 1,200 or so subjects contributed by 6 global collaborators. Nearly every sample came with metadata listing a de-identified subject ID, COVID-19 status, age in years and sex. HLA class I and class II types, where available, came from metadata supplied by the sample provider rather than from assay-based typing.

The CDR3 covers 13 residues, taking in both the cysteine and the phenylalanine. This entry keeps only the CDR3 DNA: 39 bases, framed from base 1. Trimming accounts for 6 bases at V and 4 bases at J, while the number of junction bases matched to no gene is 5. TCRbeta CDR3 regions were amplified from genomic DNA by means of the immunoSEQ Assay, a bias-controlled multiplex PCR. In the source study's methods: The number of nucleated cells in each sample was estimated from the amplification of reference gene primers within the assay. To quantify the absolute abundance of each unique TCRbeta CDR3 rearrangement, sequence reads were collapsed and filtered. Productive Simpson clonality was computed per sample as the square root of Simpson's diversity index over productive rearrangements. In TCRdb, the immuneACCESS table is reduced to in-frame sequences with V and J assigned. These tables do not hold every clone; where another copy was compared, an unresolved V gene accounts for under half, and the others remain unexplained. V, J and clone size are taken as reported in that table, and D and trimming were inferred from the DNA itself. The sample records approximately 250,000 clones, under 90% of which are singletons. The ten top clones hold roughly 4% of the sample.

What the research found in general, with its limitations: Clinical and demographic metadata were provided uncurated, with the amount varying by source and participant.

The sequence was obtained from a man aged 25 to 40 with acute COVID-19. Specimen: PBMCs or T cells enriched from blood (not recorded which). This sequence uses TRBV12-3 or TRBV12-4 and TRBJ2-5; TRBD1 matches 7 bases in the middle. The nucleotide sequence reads TGTGCCAGCAGCCCGGACAGGCCAGAGACCCAGTACTTC. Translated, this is CASSPDRPETQYF.